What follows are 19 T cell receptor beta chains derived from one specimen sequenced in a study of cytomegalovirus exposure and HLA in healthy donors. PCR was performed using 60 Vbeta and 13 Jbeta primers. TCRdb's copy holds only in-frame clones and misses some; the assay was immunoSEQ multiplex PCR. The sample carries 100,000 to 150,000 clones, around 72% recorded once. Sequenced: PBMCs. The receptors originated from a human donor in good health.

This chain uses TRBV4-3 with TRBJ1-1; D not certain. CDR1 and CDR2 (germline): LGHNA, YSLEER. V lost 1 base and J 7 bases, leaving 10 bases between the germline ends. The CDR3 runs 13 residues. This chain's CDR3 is CASSQARYHEAFF. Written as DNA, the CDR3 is TGCGCCAGCAGCCAAGCGCGGTATCATGAAGCTTTCTTT.

In DNA, the CDR3 is TGCGCCAGCGGGGCAGGGGGCACTAATGAAAAACTGTTTTTT. Encoded protein: CASGAGGTNEKLFF. The rearrangement links TRBV5-1 to TRBJ1-4; 8 nucleotides line up with TRBD1. The trim removed 7 bases at V and 2 bases at J, leaving 4 bases unmatched. The CDR3 runs 14 residues. Germline V gives CDR1 SGHRS, CDR2 YFSETQ.

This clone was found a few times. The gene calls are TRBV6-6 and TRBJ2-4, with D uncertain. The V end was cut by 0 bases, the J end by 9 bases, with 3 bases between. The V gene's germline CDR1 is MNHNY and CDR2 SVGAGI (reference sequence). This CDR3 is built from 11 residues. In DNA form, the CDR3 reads TGTGCCAGCAGTTACTCCAGCATTCAGTACTTC. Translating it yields CASSYSSIQYF.

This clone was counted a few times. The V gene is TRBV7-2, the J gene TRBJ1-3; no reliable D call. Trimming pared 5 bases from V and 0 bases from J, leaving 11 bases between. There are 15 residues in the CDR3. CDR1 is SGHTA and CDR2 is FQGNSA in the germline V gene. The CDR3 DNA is TGTGCCAGCAGCCAGTGGCCCGCCTCTGGAAACACCATATATTTT. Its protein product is CASSQWPASGNTIYF.

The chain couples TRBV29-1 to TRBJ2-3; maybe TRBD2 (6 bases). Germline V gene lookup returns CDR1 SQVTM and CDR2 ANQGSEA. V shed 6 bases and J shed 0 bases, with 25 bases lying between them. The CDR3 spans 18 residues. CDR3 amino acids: CSVAGPPSVEASTDTQYF. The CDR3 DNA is TGCAGCGTCGCGGGGCCACCGAGTGTTGAGGCTAGCACAGATACGCAGTATTTT.

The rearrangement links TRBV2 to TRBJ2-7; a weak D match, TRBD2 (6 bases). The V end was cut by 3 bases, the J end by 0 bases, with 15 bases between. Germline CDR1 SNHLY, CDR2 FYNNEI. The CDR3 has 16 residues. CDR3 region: CASSDLLARNSYEQYF. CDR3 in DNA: TGTGCCAGCAGTGATTTACTAGCAAGGAACTCCTACGAGCAGTACTTC.

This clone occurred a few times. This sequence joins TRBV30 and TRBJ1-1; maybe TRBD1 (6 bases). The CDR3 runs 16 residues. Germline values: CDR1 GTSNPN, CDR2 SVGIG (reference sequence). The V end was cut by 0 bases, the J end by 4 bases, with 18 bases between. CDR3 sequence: CAWSVRRGTTLTEAFF. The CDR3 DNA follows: TGTGCCTGGAGTGTACGCAGGGGCACTACCCTCACTGAAGCTTTCTTT.

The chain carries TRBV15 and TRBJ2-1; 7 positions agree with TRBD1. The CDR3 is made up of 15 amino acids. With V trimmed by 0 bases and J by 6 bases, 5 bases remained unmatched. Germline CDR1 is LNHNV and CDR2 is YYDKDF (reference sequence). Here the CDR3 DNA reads TGTGCCACCAGCAGAGATGGGACAGAATTCAATGAGCAGTTCTTC. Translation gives CATSRDGTEFNEQFF.

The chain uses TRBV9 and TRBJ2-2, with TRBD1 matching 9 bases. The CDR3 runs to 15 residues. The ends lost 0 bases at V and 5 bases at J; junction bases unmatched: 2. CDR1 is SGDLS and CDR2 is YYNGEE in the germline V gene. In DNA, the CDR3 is TGTGCCAGCAGCGTAGGGGGACAGGGTACCGGGGAGCTGTTTTTT. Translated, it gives CASSVGGQGTGELFF.

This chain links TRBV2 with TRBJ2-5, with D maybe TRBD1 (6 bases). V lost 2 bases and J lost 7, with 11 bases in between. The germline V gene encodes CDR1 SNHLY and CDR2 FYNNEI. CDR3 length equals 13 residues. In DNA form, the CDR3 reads TGTGCCAGCAGTGAACGGGGCAGGGGGACCCAGTACTTC. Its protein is CASSERGRGTQYF.

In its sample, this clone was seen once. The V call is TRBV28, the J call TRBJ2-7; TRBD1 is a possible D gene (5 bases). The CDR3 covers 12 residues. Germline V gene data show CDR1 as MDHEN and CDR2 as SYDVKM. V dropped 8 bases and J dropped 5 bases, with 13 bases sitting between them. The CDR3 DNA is TGTGCCAGCGAGAGCAGGGTTAACGAGCAGTACTTC. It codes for CASESRVNEQYF.

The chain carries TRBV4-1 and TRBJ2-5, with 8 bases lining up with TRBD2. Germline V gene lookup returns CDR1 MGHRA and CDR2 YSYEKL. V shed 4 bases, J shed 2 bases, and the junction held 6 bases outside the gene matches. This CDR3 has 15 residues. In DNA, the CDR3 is TGCGCCAGCAGCCCCTCCGGGGGGGAGCAAGAGACCCAGTACTTC. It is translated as CASSPSGGEQETQYF.

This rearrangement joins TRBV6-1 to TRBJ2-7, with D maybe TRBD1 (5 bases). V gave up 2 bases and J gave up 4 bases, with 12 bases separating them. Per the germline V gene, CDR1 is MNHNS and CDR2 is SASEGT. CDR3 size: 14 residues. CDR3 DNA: TGTGCCAGCAGTGAAAATTGGGGCAGTTACGAGCAGTACTTC. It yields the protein CASSENWGSYEQYF.

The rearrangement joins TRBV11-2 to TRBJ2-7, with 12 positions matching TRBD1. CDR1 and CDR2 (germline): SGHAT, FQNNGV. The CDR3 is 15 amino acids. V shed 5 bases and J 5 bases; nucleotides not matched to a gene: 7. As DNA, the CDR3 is TGTGCCAGCAGCGAAGGGACAGGGGGCATCAACGAGCAGTACTTC. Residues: CASSEGTGGINEQYF.

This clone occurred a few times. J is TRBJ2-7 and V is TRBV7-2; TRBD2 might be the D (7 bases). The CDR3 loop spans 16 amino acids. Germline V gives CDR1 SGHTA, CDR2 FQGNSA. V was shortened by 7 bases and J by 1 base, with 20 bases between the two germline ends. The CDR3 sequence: CASIPSTGGPSYEQYF. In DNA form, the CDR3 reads TGTGCCAGCATCCCCTCCACCGGGGGGCCGTCCTACGAGCAGTACTTC.

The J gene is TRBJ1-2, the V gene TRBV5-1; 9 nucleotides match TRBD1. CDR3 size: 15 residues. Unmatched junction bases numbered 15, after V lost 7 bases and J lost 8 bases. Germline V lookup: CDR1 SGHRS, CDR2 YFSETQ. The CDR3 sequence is CASAPDPGTGSGYTF. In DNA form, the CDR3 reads TGCGCCAGCGCCCCGGACCCCGGGACAGGGAGCGGCTACACCTTC.

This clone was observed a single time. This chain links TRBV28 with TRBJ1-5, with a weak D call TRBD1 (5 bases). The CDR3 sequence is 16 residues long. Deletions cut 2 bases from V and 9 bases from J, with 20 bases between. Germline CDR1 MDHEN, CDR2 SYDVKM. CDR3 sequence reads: CASSLRTRGASGPQHF. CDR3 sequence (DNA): TGTGCCAGCAGTTTACGAACAAGGGGCGCGTCAGGGCCCCAGCATTTT.

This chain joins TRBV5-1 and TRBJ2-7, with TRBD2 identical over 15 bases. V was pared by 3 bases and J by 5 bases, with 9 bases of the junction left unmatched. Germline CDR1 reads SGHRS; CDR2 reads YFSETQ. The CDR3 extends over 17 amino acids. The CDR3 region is CASSWTSGGAGFNEQYF. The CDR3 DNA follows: TGCGCCAGCAGCTGGACTAGCGGGGGGGCCGGTTTCAACGAGCAGTACTTC.

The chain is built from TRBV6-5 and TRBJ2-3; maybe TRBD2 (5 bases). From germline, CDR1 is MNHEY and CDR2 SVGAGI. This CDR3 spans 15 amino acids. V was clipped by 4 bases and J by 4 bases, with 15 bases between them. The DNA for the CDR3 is TGTGCCAGCAGTTGGGTCAGCGGAGGTGCAGATACGCAGTATTTT. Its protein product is CASSWVSGGADTQYF.